This T cell receptor beta chain was captured by sequencing in a study of T cell responses to AZD1222 COVID-19 vaccine. Sequencing used immunoSEQ multiplex PCR; TCRdb keeps in-frame clones, though not all of them. The sample has roughly 98,000 clones, over 85% seen once. V was trimmed by 7 bases and J by 4 bases, leaving 5 bases between them. Germline V CDR1 and CDR2: LGHDT, YNNKEL (reference sequence). CDR3 length: 11 residues. The sequence was obtained from an adult in good health. This chain links TRBV3-1 (or the pseudogene TRBV3-2) with TRBJ1-3, with D unresolved. The material was peripheral blood, obtained on day 0 of AZD1222 vaccination. CDR3 protein: CASTVGNTIYF. The CDR3 DNA is TGTGCCAGCACGGTCGGAAACACCATATATTTT.